The rows below give T cell receptor beta chains drawn from one sample of a study of cytomegalovirus exposure and HLA in healthy donors. TCRdb keeps only in-frame clones here, not all; method: immunoSEQ multiplex PCR. This table holds about 160,000 clones, over 85% found once. The specimen sequenced was PBMCs. The source is a woman under 30 in good health and CMV-seropositive. The CDR3 runs from the conserved cysteine through the conserved F or W. The D gene is left open where the match is weak. The size entry is marked missing in some rows and otherwise reads once, few, many or a size class.

v_gene,j_gene,abundance,d_gene,CDR3nt,CDR3aa
TRBV29-1,TRBJ1-2,.,TRBD1,TGCAGCGTTGAAGATCCCGGGACAGGGGGCGGCTACACCTTC,CSVEDPGTGGGYTF
TRBV11-3,TRBJ2-7,.,TRBD1,TGTGCCAGCAGCGATTGGACAGGGGGTTACGAGCAGTACTTC,CASSDWTGGYEQYF
TRBV27,TRBJ2-4,.,TRBD1,TGTGCCAGCAGTTTTAACAGGGGGCCCCCCAACATTCAGTACTTC,CASSFNRGPPNIQYF
TRBV4-1,TRBJ1-1,many,.,TGCGCCAGCAGCCTAGGAGGTGTCACTGAAGCTTTCTTT,CASSLGGVTEAFF
TRBV27,TRBJ2-7,.,TRBD2,TGTGCCAGCAGTTTAAGTGGGGGACTAGCTTCCTACGAGCAGTACTTC,CASSLSGGLASYEQYF
TRBV15,TRBJ1-5,.,.,TGTGCCACCAGCAGAGGGGGGGGAAGGAATCAGCCCCAGCATTTT,CATSRGGGRNQPQHF
TRBV19,TRBJ1-2,.,.,TGTGCCAGTAGTATAGATCTCCGGGGGAACTATGGCTACACCTTC,CASSIDLRGNYGYTF
TRBV18,TRBJ2-7,.,.,TGTGCCAGCTCCCCTGACAGAACCTCCTACGAGCAGTACTTC,CASSPDRTSYEQYF
TRBV7-9,TRBJ2-2,.,.,TGTGCCAGCAGCCAAGGGAGATCCGGGGAGCTGTTTTTT,CASSQGRSGELFF
TRBV18,TRBJ1-1,.,.,TGTGCCAGCTCACCACCCGACAGGACCCCGAACACTGAAGCTTTCTTT,CASSPPDRTPNTEAFF
TRBV6-6,TRBJ1-5,.,.,TGTGCCAGCTGCCAGGGGAATTTACAGGGCAATCAGCCCCAGCATTTT,CASCQGNLQGNQPQHF
TRBV5-6,TRBJ2-3,.,TRBD1,TGTGCCAGCAGGGAGACCGGACAGGGGGGAGGCACAGATACGCAGTATTTT,CASRETGQGGGTDTQYF
TRBV7-3,TRBJ2-3,.,.,TGTGCCAGCAGCTCCGACGGAGGCGGGGCAGATACGCAGTATTTT,CASSSDGGGADTQYF
TRBV7-2,TRBJ2-7,.,.,TGTGCCAGCAGCTTAGCGTTCCAGGCGACGCAGTACTTC,CASSLAFQATQYF
TRBV10-2,TRBJ1-1,once,TRBD1,TGCGCCAGCAGTGAACAGGGGGGTACTGAAGCTTTCTTT,CASSEQGGTEAFF
TRBV29-1,TRBJ2-7,once,.,TGCAGCGTTGACCTTGTCAGGCGGGGCTCCTACGAGCAGTACTTC,CSVDLVRRGSYEQYF
TRBV28,TRBJ1-5,.,TRBD1,TGTGCCAGCAGACCCCTACAGGGGCTTAAGGGCAATCAGCCCCAGCATTTT,CASRPLQGLKGNQPQHF
TRBV2,TRBJ2-5,.,TRBD2,TGTGCCAGCAAGGTTCTAGCGGGGGCCCAAGAGACCCAGTACTTC,CASKVLAGAQETQYF
TRBV6-1,TRBJ2-7,.,TRBD1,TGTGCCAGCAGTGAATTCCCCGGGACAGGGTCCTACGAGCAGTACTTC,CASSEFPGTGSYEQYF
TRBV19,TRBJ2-7,.,TRBD2,TGTGCCAGTAGTAGGACTAGCGGGAGGGCCTACGAGCAGTACTTC,CASSRTSGRAYEQYF
TRBV18,TRBJ2-7,.,TRBD2,TGTGCCAGCTCACTAGCGGGACGAACCTACGAGCAGTACTTC,CASSLAGRTYEQYF
TRBV15,TRBJ2-7,.,TRBD2,TGTGCCACCAGCACAAGACTAGCGGGAAACGAGCAGTACTTC,CATSTRLAGNEQYF
TRBV27,TRBJ2-1,.,.,TGTGCCAGCAGTCCTGACAGGCTATACAATGAGCAGTTCTTC,CASSPDRLYNEQFF
TRBV7-6,TRBJ2-7,.,.,TGTGCCAGCAGCCCAATAGTCAACCCCCACGAGCAGTACTTC,CASSPIVNPHEQYF